This T cell receptor (beta chain) was identified during a study of OX40 agonist ivuxolimab in advanced cancers. Study-wide context: Averaging 60 years in age, with a range of about 23 to 79, the cohort was about 85% male.

Germline V lookup: CDR1 MGHDK, CDR2 SYGVNS. This CDR3 comprises 13 residues. V lost 0 bases and J 7 bases, leaving 10 bases between the germline ends. As for this clone: The target antigen is unknown.

The assay was immunoSEQ multiplex PCR, and TCRdb's table has in-frame clones only and misses some. The table records over 60,000 clones, 75% to 90% of them present only once. Study-level points and caveats: Normalized T-cell clonal expansion was also low in some nonresponders.

The sequence was collected from an adult with an advanced solid tumor such as melanoma, head and neck, liver or kidney cancer. Sample: CD4+ or CD8+ T cells sorted from blood, taken in a trial of the OX40 agonist ivuxolimab. V usage is TRBV25-1 and J usage is TRBJ2-7; D remains unclear. The CDR3 DNA reads as TGTGCCAGCAGTGAATATGCCCCTGGGGAGCAGTACTTC. Translation gives CASSEYAPGEQYF.